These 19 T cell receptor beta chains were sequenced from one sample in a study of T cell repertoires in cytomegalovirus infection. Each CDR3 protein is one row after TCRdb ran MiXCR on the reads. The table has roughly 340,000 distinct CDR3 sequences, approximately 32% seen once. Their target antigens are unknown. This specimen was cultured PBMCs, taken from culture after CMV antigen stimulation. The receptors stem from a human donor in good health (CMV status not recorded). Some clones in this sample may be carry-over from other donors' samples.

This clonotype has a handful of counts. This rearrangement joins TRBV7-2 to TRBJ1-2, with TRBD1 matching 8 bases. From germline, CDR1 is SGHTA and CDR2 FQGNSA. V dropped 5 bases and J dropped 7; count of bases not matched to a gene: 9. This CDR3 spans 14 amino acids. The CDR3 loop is CASSPDRGRSGYTF. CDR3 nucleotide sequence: TGTGCCAGCAGCCCCGACAGGGGACGAAGTGGCTACACCTTC.

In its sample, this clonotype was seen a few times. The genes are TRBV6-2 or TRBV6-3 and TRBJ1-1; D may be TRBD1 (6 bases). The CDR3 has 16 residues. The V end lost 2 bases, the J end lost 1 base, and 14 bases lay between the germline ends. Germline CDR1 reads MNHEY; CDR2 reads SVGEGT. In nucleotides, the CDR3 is TGTGCCAGCAGTTACCCCCCTGGACAGTGGAACACTGAAGCTTTCTTT. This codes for CASSYPPGQWNTEAFF.

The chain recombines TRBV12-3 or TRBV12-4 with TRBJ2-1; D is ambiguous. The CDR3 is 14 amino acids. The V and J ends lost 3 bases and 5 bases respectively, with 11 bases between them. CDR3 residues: CASSFGSLNNEQFF. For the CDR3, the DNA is TGTGCCAGCAGTTTCGGTTCTCTCAACAATGAGCAGTTCTTC.

CDR3 bases: TGTGCCAGCAGCATGCTTACAGGAATTGAAGCTTTCTTT. It yields the protein CASSMLTGIEAFF. The chain is built from TRBV5-6 and TRBJ1-1, with D possibly being TRBD1 (5 bases). The CDR3 is made up of 13 amino acids. The germline CDR1 and CDR2 sequences are SGHDT and YYEEEE. V lost 4 bases and J lost 7, with 14 bases in between.

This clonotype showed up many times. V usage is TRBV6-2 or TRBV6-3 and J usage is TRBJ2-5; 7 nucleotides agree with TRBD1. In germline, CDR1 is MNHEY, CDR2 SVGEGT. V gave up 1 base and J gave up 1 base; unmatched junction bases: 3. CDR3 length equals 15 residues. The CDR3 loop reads CASSYLWDSQETQYF. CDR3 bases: TGTGCCAGCAGTTACTTATGGGACAGCCAAGAGACCCAGTACTTC.

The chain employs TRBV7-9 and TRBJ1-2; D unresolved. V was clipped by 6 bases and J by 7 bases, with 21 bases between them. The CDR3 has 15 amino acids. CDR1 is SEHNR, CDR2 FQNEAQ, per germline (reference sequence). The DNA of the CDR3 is TGTGCCAGCAGGGGTCTAGGGAGACTTGGTAGTGGCTACACCTTC. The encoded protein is CASRGLGRLGSGYTF.

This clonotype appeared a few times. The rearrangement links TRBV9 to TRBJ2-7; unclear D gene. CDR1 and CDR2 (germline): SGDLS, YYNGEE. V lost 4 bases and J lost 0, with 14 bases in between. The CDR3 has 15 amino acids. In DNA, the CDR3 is TGTGCCAGCAGCCCGCATGTCTACGTCTCCTACGAGCAGTACTTC. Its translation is CASSPHVYVSYEQYF.

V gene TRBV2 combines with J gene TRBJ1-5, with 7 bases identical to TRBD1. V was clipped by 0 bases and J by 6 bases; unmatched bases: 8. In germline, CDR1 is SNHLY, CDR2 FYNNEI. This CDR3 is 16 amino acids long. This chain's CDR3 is CASSEAGGGGLQPQHF. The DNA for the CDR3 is TGTGCCAGCAGTGAAGCTGGCGGAGGGGGCCTTCAGCCCCAGCATTTT.

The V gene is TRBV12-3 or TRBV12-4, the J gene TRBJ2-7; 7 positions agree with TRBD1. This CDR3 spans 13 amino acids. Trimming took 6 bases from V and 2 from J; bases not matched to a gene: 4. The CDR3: CASSRQGPYEQYF. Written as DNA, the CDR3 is TGTGCCAGCAGCCGACAGGGACCCTACGAGCAGTACTTC.

The CDR3 spells CASSVAPGTSVNEQYF. DNA for the CDR3: TGTGCCAGCAGCGTAGCCCCCGGGACTAGCGTCAACGAGCAGTACTTC. The chain employs TRBV9 and TRBJ2-7, with 10 bases that match TRBD2. The CDR3 is 16 amino acids. Germline CDR1 reads SGDLS; CDR2 reads YYNGEE. The J segment lost 5 bases and the V segment lost 0 bases, leaving 8 bases of the junction unmatched.

The CDR3 protein is CASMRYGDARIGGELFF. CDR3 DNA sequence: TGTGCCAGCATGCGCTATGGGGATGCTCGAATCGGCGGGGAGCTGTTTTTT. The J gene is TRBJ2-2, the V gene TRBV12-3 or TRBV12-4; D unclear. V lost 7 bases and J 7 bases, leaving 25 bases between the germline ends. The CDR3 length is 17 residues.

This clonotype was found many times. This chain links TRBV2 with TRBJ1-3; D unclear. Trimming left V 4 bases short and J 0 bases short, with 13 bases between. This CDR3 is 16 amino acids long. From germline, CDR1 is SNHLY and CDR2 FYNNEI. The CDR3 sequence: CASSAESTTSGNTIYF. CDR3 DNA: TGTGCCAGCAGTGCGGAATCGACAACCTCTGGAAACACCATATATTTT.

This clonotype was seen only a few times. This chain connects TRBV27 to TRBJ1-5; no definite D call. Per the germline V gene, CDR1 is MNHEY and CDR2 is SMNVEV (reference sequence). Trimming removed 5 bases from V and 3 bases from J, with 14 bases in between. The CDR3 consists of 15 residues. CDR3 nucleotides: TGTGCCAGCAGTCCCCCCCCCTCCCTCAATCAGCCCCAGCATTTT. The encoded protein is CASSPPPSLNQPQHF.

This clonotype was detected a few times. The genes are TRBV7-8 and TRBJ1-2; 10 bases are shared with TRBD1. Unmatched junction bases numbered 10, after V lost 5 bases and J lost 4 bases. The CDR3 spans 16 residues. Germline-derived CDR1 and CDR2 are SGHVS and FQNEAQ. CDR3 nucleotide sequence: TGTGCCAGCAGCCCTACCCGGACAGGGGGACTCTATGGCTACACCTTC. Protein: CASSPTRTGGLYGYTF.

DNA for the CDR3: TGTGCCAGCAGTACCGGGACTAGCGCATCAGATACGCAGTATTTT. Amino acid sequence: CASSTGTSASDTQYF. The V gene is TRBV28, the J gene TRBJ2-3, with 10 bases aligning to TRBD2. This CDR3 region has 15 residues. Germline CDR1 is MDHEN and CDR2 is SYDVKM. The J segment lost 4 bases and the V segment lost 5 bases, leaving 6 bases of the junction unmatched.

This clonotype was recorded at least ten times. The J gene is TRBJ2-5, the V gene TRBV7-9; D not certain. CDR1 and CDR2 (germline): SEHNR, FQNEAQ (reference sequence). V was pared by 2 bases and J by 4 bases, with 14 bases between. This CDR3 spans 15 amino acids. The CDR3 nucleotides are TGTGCCAGCAGCTTAACGGGCCCGAAGGGAGAGACCCAGTACTTC. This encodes CASSLTGPKGETQYF.

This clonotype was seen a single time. CDR3 sequence (DNA): TGTGCCAGTAAGGGCAATCAGCCCCAGCATTTT. Translated: CASKGNQPQHF. V and J are TRBV19 and TRBJ1-5; D not certain. V was clipped by 7 bases and J by 2 bases, with 3 bases between them. Germline V lookup: CDR1 LNHDA, CDR2 SQIVND (reference sequence). CDR3 length equals 11 residues.

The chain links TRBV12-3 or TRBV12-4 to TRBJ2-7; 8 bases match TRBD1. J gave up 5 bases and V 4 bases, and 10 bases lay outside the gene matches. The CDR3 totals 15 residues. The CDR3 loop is CASSSPGTGVDEQYF. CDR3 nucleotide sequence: TGTGCCAGCAGTTCCCCCGGGACAGGAGTAGACGAGCAGTACTTC.

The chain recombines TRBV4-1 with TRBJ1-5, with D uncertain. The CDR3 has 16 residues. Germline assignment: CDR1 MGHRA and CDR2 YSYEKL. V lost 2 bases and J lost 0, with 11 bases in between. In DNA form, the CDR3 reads TGCGCCAGCAGCCAACTCGCAGCTGGTAGCAATCAGCCCCAGCATTTT. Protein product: CASSQLAAGSNQPQHF.